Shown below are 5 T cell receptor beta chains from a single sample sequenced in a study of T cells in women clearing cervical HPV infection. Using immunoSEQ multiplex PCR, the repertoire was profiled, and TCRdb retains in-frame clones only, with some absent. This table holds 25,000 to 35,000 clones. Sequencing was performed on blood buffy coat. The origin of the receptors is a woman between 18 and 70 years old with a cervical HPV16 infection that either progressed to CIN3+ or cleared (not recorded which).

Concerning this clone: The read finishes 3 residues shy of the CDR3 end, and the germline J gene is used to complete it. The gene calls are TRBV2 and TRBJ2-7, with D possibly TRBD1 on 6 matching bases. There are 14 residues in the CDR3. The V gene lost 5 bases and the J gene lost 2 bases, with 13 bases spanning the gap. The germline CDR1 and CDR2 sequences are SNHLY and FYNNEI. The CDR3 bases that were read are TGTGCCAGCAGTTTGCTAGGGGGTGCCTACGAG. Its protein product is CASSLLGGAYE. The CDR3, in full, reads CASSLLGGAYEQYF. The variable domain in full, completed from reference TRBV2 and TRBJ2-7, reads EPEVTQTPSHQVTQMGQEVILRCVPISNHLYFYWYRQILGQKVEFLVSFYNNEISEKSEIFDDQFSVERPDGSNFTLKIRSTKLEDSAMYFCASSLLGGAYEQYFGPGTRLTVT.

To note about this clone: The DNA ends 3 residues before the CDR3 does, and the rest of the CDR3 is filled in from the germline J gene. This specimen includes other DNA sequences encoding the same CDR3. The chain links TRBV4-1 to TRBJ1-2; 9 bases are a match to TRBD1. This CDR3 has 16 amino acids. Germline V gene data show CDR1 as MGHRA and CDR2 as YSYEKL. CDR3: CASSQGRDRDYGGYTF. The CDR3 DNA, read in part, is TGCGCCAGCAGCCAAGGCCGGGACAGGGACTATGGAGGA.

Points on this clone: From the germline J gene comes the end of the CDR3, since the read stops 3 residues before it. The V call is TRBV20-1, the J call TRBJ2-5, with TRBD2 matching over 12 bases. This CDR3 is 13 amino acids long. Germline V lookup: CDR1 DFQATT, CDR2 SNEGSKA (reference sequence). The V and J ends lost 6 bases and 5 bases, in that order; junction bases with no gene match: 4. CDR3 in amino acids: CSATLAGGETQYF. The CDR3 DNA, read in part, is TGCAGTGCCACTCTAGCGGGGGGGGAGACC.

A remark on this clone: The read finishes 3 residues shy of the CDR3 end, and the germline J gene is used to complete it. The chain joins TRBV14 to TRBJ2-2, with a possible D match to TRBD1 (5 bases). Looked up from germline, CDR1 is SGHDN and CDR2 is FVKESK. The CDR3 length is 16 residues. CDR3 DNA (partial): TGTGCCAGCAGCCTAAGACTGACCTCTGGGGCCAACGTG. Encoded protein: CASSLRLTSGANV. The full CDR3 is CASSLRLTSGANVLFF.

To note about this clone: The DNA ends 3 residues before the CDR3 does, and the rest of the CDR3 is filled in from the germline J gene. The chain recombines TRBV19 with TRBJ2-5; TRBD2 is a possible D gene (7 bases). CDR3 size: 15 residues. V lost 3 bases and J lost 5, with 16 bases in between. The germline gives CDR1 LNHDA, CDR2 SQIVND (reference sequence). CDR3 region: CASSINWGGLETQYF. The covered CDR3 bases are TGTGCCAGTAGTATTAATTGGGGGGGGCTGGAGACC.